This entry concerns a single TCR beta chain. The data were obtained in a study of blood T cell repertoires in COVID-19. Study-level background: Specimens from acute and convalescent COVID-19 originated in the United States, Italy and Spain. PBMCs, B-cell-depleted T cells, or T cells provided the cDNA or gDNA that made up the material.

Trimming removed 0 bases from V and 0 bases from J, with 13 bases in between. The CDR3 is made up of 18 amino acids. Germline assignment: CDR1 SGHRS and CDR2 YFSETQ. Original processing notes: Using reference gene primer amplification, nucleated cell counts were estimated. The protocol was immunoSEQ multiplex PCR, while the TCRdb copy is restricted to in-frame clones and leaves out a portion. V and J calls and clone size are as listed in that table; D and trimming were resolved from the DNA. This repertoire shows roughly 150,000 clones, more than 70% found once; its top ten account for around 2.1%. Sequenced material: peripheral blood. The V and J genes are TRBV5-1 and TRBJ2-6, with D hard to call. The TCR comes from a man aged 50-60 years who had recovered from COVID-19. CDR3 region: CASSLDHSLSSGANVLTF. DNA of the CDR3: TGCGCCAGCAGCTTGGATCACAGCCTGAGCTCTGGGGCCAACGTCCTGACTTTC.